These 23 T cell receptor beta chains share one sample of origin, sequenced in a study of CD8 T cells in ankylosing spondylitis. General study findings and limits: There was a TCR beta motif, made of several highly homologous variants, that appeared characteristic of ankylosing spondylitis blood.

Their cognate antigens are unknown. MiXCR, run by TCRdb on the 5' RACE reads, gives a single entry per CDR3 protein. The table has under 950,000 distinct CDR3 sequences, about 20% seen once. Sequencing input: blood, either unsorted or a sorted T cell fraction (not recorded which). The receptors stem from a male donor with ankylosing spondylitis.

The gene calls are TRBV12-3 or TRBV12-4 and TRBJ2-3; TRBD1 agrees at 7 bases. The CDR3 contains 14 residues. V lost 5 bases, J lost 6 bases, and 8 bases stayed unmatched. As DNA, the CDR3 is TGTGCCAGCAGTCCCGACAGGGTTGAGGATACGCAGTATTTT. Translating it yields CASSPDRVEDTQYF.

CDR3 in amino acids: CASSQGGSEAFF. The CDR3 DNA reads TGTGCCAGCAGCCAAGGTGGCAGTGAAGCTTTCTTT. The rearrangement uses TRBV3-1 and TRBJ1-1, with D uncertain. The germline V gene encodes CDR1 LGHDT and CDR2 YNNKEL (reference sequence). The V gene lost 1 base and the J gene lost 7 bases, with 7 bases spanning the gap. The CDR3 consists of 12 residues.

J is TRBJ1-2 and V is TRBV7-9; 7 nucleotides match TRBD1. The junction had 6 bases not matched to a gene; V was cut back by 5 bases and J by 0 bases. CDR3 length: 15 residues. Germline V gene data show CDR1 as SEHNR and CDR2 as FQNEAQ (reference sequence). CDR3: CASSSRDSPNYGYTF. The DNA of the CDR3 is TGTGCCAGCAGCAGCAGGGACAGCCCTAACTATGGCTACACCTTC.

This clonotype has ten or more counts. This rearrangement joins TRBV20-1 to TRBJ2-7; D is undetermined. Between the trimmed V and J ends, which lost 0 bases and 2 bases, there was a span of 14 bases. Per the germline V gene, CDR1 is DFQATT and CDR2 is SNEGSKA (reference sequence). The CDR3 is made up of 15 amino acids. CDR3 amino acids: CSARELTRHPYEQYF. In DNA, the CDR3 is TGCAGTGCTAGAGAGCTGACCCGTCATCCCTACGAGCAGTACTTC.

The chain uses TRBV12-3 or TRBV12-4 and TRBJ2-1, with 8 bases lining up with TRBD2. With 5 bases clipped from V and 9 bases from J, the junction kept 6 bases outside the gene matches. The CDR3 has 13 residues. The CDR3 nucleotides read TGTGCCAGCAGTATCCGGGAGGGGTTTGAGCAGTTCTTC. Protein: CASSIREGFEQFF.

The table lists this clonotype with a few counts. The rearrangement uses TRBV4-1 and TRBJ1-2; TRBD1 matches at 9 bases. Germline trimming cut 0 bases from V and 11 bases from J; bases unmatched to any gene: 7. CDR1 is MGHRA and CDR2 is YSYEKL in the germline V gene. The CDR3 sequence is 14 residues long. CDR3 coding DNA: TGCGCCAGCAGCCAAGATGGGGACAGGGAGCCTTACACCTTC. It is translated as CASSQDGDREPYTF.

The chain is built from TRBV2 and TRBJ2-7, with 7 bases that match TRBD1. The CDR3 is 14 residues long. Per germline, CDR1 SNHLY and CDR2 FYNNEI. V lost 6 bases, J lost 3 bases, and 8 bases stayed unmatched. CDR3 bases: TGTGCCAGCAGGTATCCGGGACAGAGCTACGAGCAGTACTTC. Translation gives CASRYPGQSYEQYF.

J is TRBJ1-2 and V is TRBV5-1; TRBD1 agrees at 7 bases. J was trimmed by 5 bases and V by 3 bases; bases with no gene match: 16. The CDR3 sequence is 17 residues long. The germline V gene has CDR1 SGHRS and CDR2 YFSETQ. The CDR3 reads CASSSAPDRVGLYGYTF. The CDR3 coding sequence is TGCGCCAGCAGCTCCGCCCCTGACAGGGTAGGGTTGTATGGCTACACCTTC.

The V and J genes are TRBV28 and TRBJ2-7; 10 bases map to TRBD1. The CDR3 covers 18 residues. The germline V gene has CDR1 MDHEN and CDR2 SYDVKM. J was trimmed by 7 bases and V by 5 bases; bases with no gene match: 20. The CDR3 loop is CASSPLNSDRGRNLEQYF. CDR3 nucleotides: TGTGCCAGCAGTCCCCTCAACTCCGACAGGGGGCGAAATCTGGAGCAGTACTTC.

The sample holds a few counts of this clonotype. The rearrangement uses TRBV7-8 and TRBJ2-7, with TRBD1 matching 8 bases. V lost 5 bases to trimming and J lost 2 bases; unmatched junction nucleotides: 11. The CDR3 has 16 residues. Germline V gene data show CDR1 as SGHVS and CDR2 as FQNEAQ. CDR3 amino acids: CASSPQGGRATYEQYF. The CDR3 coding sequence is TGTGCCAGCAGCCCACAGGGGGGAAGGGCCACCTACGAGCAGTACTTC.

This clonotype was detected only a few times. This chain uses TRBV6-1 with TRBJ1-2; a possible D gene is TRBD1 (5 bases). Trimming left V 4 bases short and J 4 bases short, with 10 bases between. CDR3 length: 13 residues. The germline V gene has CDR1 MNHNS and CDR2 SASEGT. The CDR3 is CASSARDSYGYTF. Here the CDR3 DNA reads TGTGCCAGCAGTGCGAGGGACTCCTATGGCTACACCTTC.

The chain couples TRBV20-1 to TRBJ2-1; 8 bases match TRBD2. Germline V lookup: CDR1 DFQATT, CDR2 SNEGSKA (reference sequence). The junction had 6 bases not matched to a gene; V was cut back by 3 bases and J by 5 bases. The CDR3 is made up of 14 amino acids. The CDR3 nucleotides read TGCAGTGCTAGCCCAGCGGGAGTGAACAATGAGCAGTTCTTC. Its translation is CSASPAGVNNEQFF.

This clonotype was found a few times. The V call is TRBV20-1, the J call TRBJ2-7, with D possibly TRBD2 on 7 matching bases. The length of the CDR3 is 15 residues. Trimming took off 0 bases at V and 3 bases at J, with 15 bases between the two ends. Germline CDR1 is DFQATT and CDR2 is SNEGSKA (reference sequence). This CDR3 reads CSARDLGGADYEQYF. CDR3 coding DNA: TGCAGTGCTAGAGACCTGGGGGGGGCCGACTACGAGCAGTACTTC.

This clonotype was observed at least ten times. The chain is built from TRBV12-3 or TRBV12-4 and TRBJ2-5; unclear D gene. The CDR3 is made up of 12 amino acids. Trimming shortened V by 3 bases and J by 4 bases, and 6 bases separated the two germline ends. In DNA, the CDR3 is TGTGCCAGCAGTTTGAGGAGAGAGACCCAGTACTTC. It specifies CASSLRRETQYF.

V gene TRBV7-2 combines with J gene TRBJ2-6; TRBD1 aligns across 11 bases. Trimming cost V 11 bases and J 1 base; bases outside gene matches: 10. The CDR3 is 17 amino acids. CDR1 is SGHTA and CDR2 is FQGNSA in the germline V gene. The CDR3 reads CAGKGGTGGSGANVLTF. In DNA form, the CDR3 reads TGTGCCGGCAAGGGCGGGACAGGGGGTTCTGGGGCCAACGTCCTGACTTTC.

In its sample, this clonotype was seen a few times. The rearrangement joins TRBV12-3 or TRBV12-4 to TRBJ2-6, with unresolved D. This CDR3 has 14 residues. Trimming removed 7 bases from V and 1 base from J, with 8 bases in between. The CDR3 reads CASIHGSGANVLTF. CDR3 nucleotide sequence: TGTGCCAGCATTCATGGGTCTGGGGCCAACGTCCTGACTTTC.

This chain uses TRBV20-1 with TRBJ2-5; 8 bases are shared with TRBD2. CDR3 length: 14 amino acids. The germline CDR1 and CDR2 sequences are DFQATT and SNEGSKA (reference sequence). The ends lost 3 bases at V and 5 bases at J; junction bases unmatched: 8. This CDR3 is CSASPRSGGETQYF. CDR3 bases: TGCAGTGCTAGCCCCCGCTCGGGAGGGGAGACCCAGTACTTC.

V is TRBV15 and J is TRBJ1-1; TRBD1 might be the D (6 bases). Trimming shortened V by 1 base and J by 0 bases, and 9 bases separated the two germline ends. The CDR3 consists of 15 residues. Germline loops: CDR1 LNHNV, CDR2 YYDKDF (reference sequence). In DNA form, the CDR3 reads TGTGCCACCAGCAGAGTTCGGACAGTGAACACTGAAGCTTTCTTT. This encodes CATSRVRTVNTEAFF. The full variable domain, completed using reference TRBV15 and TRBJ1-1, is DAMVIQNPRYQVTQFGKPVTLSCSQTLNHNVMYWYQQKSSQAPKLLFHYYDKDFNNEADTPDNFQSRRPNTSFCFLDIRSPGLGDTAMYLCATSRVRTVNTEAFFGQGTRLTVV.

The chain couples TRBV2 to TRBJ2-3; D uncertain. V was pared by 5 bases and J by 6 bases, with 12 bases between. The CDR3 covers 13 residues. Germline values: CDR1 SNHLY, CDR2 FYNNEI. The CDR3 here is CASSSDLADTQYF. As DNA, the CDR3 is TGTGCCAGCAGTTCCGACCTCGCGGATACGCAGTATTTT.

This chain joins TRBV29-1 and TRBJ1-2, with unresolved D. The germline V gene encodes CDR1 SQVTM and CDR2 ANQGSEA. Between the trimmed V and J ends, which lost 2 bases and 4 bases, there was a span of 5 bases. The CDR3 is 11 residues long. The CDR3 DNA sequence: TGCAGCGTTGAATGGGCCTATGGCTACACCTTC. Translated: CSVEWAYGYTF.

J is TRBJ2-1 and V is TRBV6-1; D possibly uses TRBD1 or TRBD2 (5 bases each). Germline lookup yields CDR1 MNHNS and CDR2 SASEGT. This CDR3 spans 14 amino acids. Trimming pared 3 bases from V and 4 bases from J, leaving 10 bases between. DNA for the CDR3: TGTGCCAGCAGTGACTGGGACCAATACAATGAGCAGTTCTTC. Translated: CASSDWDQYNEQFF.

The chain carries TRBV20-1 and TRBJ2-1, with D perhaps TRBD1 (5 bases). The V end was cut by 5 bases, the J end by 2 bases, with 16 bases between. This CDR3 comprises 15 residues. The germline gives CDR1 DFQATT, CDR2 SNEGSKA (reference sequence). CDR3: CSAPLGRLPYNEQFF. Here the CDR3 DNA reads TGCAGTGCTCCTTTGGGGCGCTTACCCTACAATGAGCAGTTCTTC.

J is TRBJ2-6 and V is TRBV15; 9 bases align to TRBD1. This CDR3 comprises 15 residues. CDR1 is LNHNV and CDR2 is YYDKDF in the germline V gene (reference sequence). The ends lost 6 bases at V and 2 bases at J; junction bases unmatched: 2. Here the CDR3 reads CATRWTGAGANVLTF. The CDR3 region has the DNA TGTGCCACCAGATGGACAGGGGCTGGGGCCAACGTCCTGACTTTC.